The 22 T cell receptor beta chains reported below all come from one sample, sequenced in a study of T cell changes during pregnancy in multiple sclerosis. Clones were read by immunoSEQ multiplex PCR, and TCRdb kept only the in-frame ones, dropping some. The sample carries around 60,000 clones, more than 80% recorded once. The sequenced sample was CD4+ T cells from peripheral blood mononuclear cells, obtained after pregnancy. The origin of the receptors is a female donor in good health, enrolled as a control in a pregnancy study.

The V and J genes are TRBV4-2 and TRBJ2-1, with 8 bases that match TRBD2. The junction had 13 bases not matched to a gene; V was cut back by 3 bases and J by 6 bases. Germline CDR1 and CDR2: LGHNA and YNFKEQ. CDR3 size: 17 residues. CDR3 sequence reads: CASSHDLDGGAGNEQFF. In nucleotides, the CDR3 is TGTGCCAGCAGCCACGACCTCGACGGGGGGGCCGGCAATGAGCAGTTCTTC.

The J gene is TRBJ2-1, the V gene TRBV23-1; 7 bases match TRBD1. TRBV23-1 is filed as an ORF, its function uncertain. The CDR3 length is 11 residues. Trimming removed 4 bases from V and 10 bases from J; junction bases left unmatched: 1. The CDR3 nucleotides are TGCGCCAGCAGTCGGACAGGCGAGCAGTTCTTC. Translation gives CASSRTGEQFF.

The chain employs TRBV5-1 and TRBJ1-2, with TRBD1 matching 12 bases. Germline V lookup: CDR1 SGHRS, CDR2 YFSETQ. V lost 4 bases, J lost 4 bases, and 5 bases stayed unmatched. The length of the CDR3 is 15 residues. The CDR3 spells CASSEGQGAGYGYTF. As DNA, the CDR3 is TGCGCCAGCAGCGAGGGACAGGGGGCCGGCTATGGCTACACCTTC.

The V call is TRBV29-1, the J call TRBJ1-2; 8 positions agree with TRBD1. V was pared by 3 bases and J by 4 bases, with 7 bases of the junction left unmatched. Germline loops: CDR1 SQVTM, CDR2 ANQGSEA. This CDR3 contains 14 residues. The DNA of the CDR3 is TGCAGCGTTGAGTTGGGACAGGATACCTATGGCTACACCTTC. It translates to CSVELGQDTYGYTF.

The chain uses TRBV7-2 and TRBJ2-1; D not certain. Trimming stripped 4 bases from V and 4 bases from J, with 8 bases between. The CDR3 extends over 13 amino acids. Germline CDR1 is SGHTA and CDR2 is FQGNSA. CDR3 coding DNA: TGTGCCAGCAGCTCCCGAGTTTACAATGAGCAGTTCTTC. This translates into CASSSRVYNEQFF.

The V call is TRBV5-8, the J call TRBJ2-3, with D possibly being TRBD2 (5 bases). The CDR3 contains 16 residues. Germline values: CDR1 SGHTS, CDR2 YDEGEE. Trimming took 4 bases from V and 3 from J, leaving 18 bases between them. CDR3 in amino acids: CASSPRRGSSTDTQYF. The CDR3 nucleotides are TGTGCCAGCAGCCCCCGGCGCGGGTCATCAACAGATACGCAGTATTTT.

This clone came up once. The chain carries TRBV7-2 and TRBJ2-1, with 9 bases that match TRBD2. Per the germline V gene, CDR1 is SGHTA and CDR2 is FQGNSA. The CDR3 covers 15 residues. V shed 5 bases, J shed 10 bases, and the junction held 12 bases outside the gene matches. The CDR3 protein is CASSPSGGLGREQFF. DNA for the CDR3: TGTGCCAGCAGCCCGAGCGGGGGGCTGGGCAGGGAGCAGTTCTTC. Using reference TRBV7-2 and TRBJ2-1 for the parts outside the CDR3, the full variable domain is GAGVSQSPSNKVTEKGKDVELRCDPISGHTALYWYRQSLGQGLEFLIYFQGNSAPDKSGLPSDRFSAERTGGSVSTLTIQRTQQEDSAVYLCASSPSGGLGREQFFGPGTRLTVL.

This rearrangement joins TRBV4-3 to TRBJ2-1, with D perhaps TRBD2 (6 bases). From germline, CDR1 is LGHNA and CDR2 YSLEER. The V end was cut by 3 bases, the J end by 1 base, with 16 bases between. CDR3 length: 17 residues. The CDR3 DNA sequence: TGCGCCAGCAGCCAGAACGCGGGGTCCGCTTCCTACAATGAGCAGTTCTTC. Protein: CASSQNAGSASYNEQFF.

The sample holds one count of this clone. The chain joins TRBV4-1 to TRBJ2-5, with TRBD2 matching 12 bases. Germline loops: CDR1 MGHRA, CDR2 YSYEKL. The CDR3 is 15 amino acids. The ends lost 4 bases at V and 5 bases at J; junction bases unmatched: 5. The CDR3 spells CASSPTSGGWETQYF. Here the CDR3 DNA reads TGCGCCAGCAGCCCCACTAGCGGGGGGTGGGAGACCCAGTACTTC.

The V and J genes are TRBV15 and TRBJ1-5; a possible D gene is TRBD1 (5 bases). The CDR3 totals 15 residues. Deletions cut 3 bases from V and 6 bases from J, with 15 bases between. Germline assignment: CDR1 LNHNV and CDR2 YYDKDF (reference sequence). The CDR3 bases are TGTGCCACCAGCAGCCTAGGGGATTTGGGTCAGCCCCAGCATTTT. Translation gives CATSSLGDLGQPQHF.

The gene calls are TRBV19 and TRBJ1-2; D might be TRBD1 (6 bases). The length of the CDR3 is 13 residues. Germline values: CDR1 LNHDA, CDR2 SQIVND (reference sequence). The V end lost 7 bases, the J end lost 11 bases, and 20 bases lay between the germline ends. In DNA form, the CDR3 reads TGTGCCAGTACCCCCCCGGACAGCCGCAGGTACACCTTC. Amino acid sequence: CASTPPDSRRYTF.

The J gene is TRBJ2-3, the V gene TRBV4-2; 9 bases map to TRBD2. The CDR3 runs to 16 residues. J lost 2 bases, V lost 1 base, and 4 bases had no gene match. Germline CDR1 reads LGHNA; CDR2 reads YNFKEQ. DNA of the CDR3: TGTGCCAGCAGCCAAGGGGGCGGGGGGGCCACAGATACGCAGTATTTT. This gives the protein CASSQGGGGATDTQYF.

The CDR3 sequence is CASSLRQGGSETQYF. DNA of the CDR3: TGTGCCAGCTCACTCCGACAGGGCGGTTCGGAGACCCAGTACTTC. The chain has TRBV18 and TRBJ2-5, with 7 bases aligning to TRBD1. The CDR3 has 15 residues. Germline V gene sequence: CDR1 KGHSH, CDR2 LQKENI. Trimming took 4 bases from V and 5 from J; bases not matched to a gene: 10.

The chain has TRBV7-2 and TRBJ2-7; 11 positions agree with TRBD2. V shed 1 base and J 5 bases; nucleotides not matched to a gene: 10. From germline, CDR1 is SGHTA and CDR2 FQGNSA. The CDR3 contains 17 residues. The CDR3 sequence: CASSLVGASGGIHEQYF. The CDR3 nucleotides are TGTGCCAGCAGCTTAGTTGGAGCTAGCGGGGGGATTCACGAGCAGTACTTC. Variable domain in full (rest from reference TRBV7-2 and TRBJ2-7): GAGVSQSPSNKVTEKGKDVELRCDPISGHTALYWYRQSLGQGLEFLIYFQGNSAPDKSGLPSDRFSAERTGGSVSTLTIQRTQQEDSAVYLCASSLVGASGGIHEQYFGPGTRLTVT.

The V call is TRBV6-6, the J call TRBJ2-7, with D maybe TRBD1 (6 bases). V dropped 5 bases and J dropped 2 bases, with 19 bases sitting between them. Germline V CDR1 and CDR2: MNHNY, SVGAGI (reference sequence). The CDR3 contains 16 residues. CDR3 residues: CASSPLTTGPPYEQYF. The CDR3 nucleotides are TGTGCCAGCAGTCCCCTAACGACAGGCCCCCCCTACGAGCAGTACTTC.

The genes are TRBV27 and TRBJ1-5; TRBD1 is a possible D gene (6 bases). The ends were cut back, 1 base at V and 4 bases at J, with 14 bases in the middle. The germline V gene encodes CDR1 MNHEY and CDR2 SMNVEV (reference sequence). The CDR3 contains 16 residues. CDR3 sequence (DNA): TGTGCCAGCAGTTTATTAGGGACAACCCCTAATCAGCCCCAGCATTTT. Translating gives CASSLLGTTPNQPQHF.

The genes are TRBV4-1 and TRBJ1-5, with D possibly TRBD1 on 5 matching bases. V lost 1 base and J lost 6, with 10 bases in between. The germline CDR1 and CDR2 sequences are MGHRA and YSYEKL. The CDR3 is 14 amino acids. CDR3 sequence: CASSQVWGGQPQHF. CDR3 in DNA: TGCGCCAGCAGCCAAGTTTGGGGGGGTCAGCCCCAGCATTTT.

The CDR3 DNA sequence: TGTGCCAGCAGACAAGGACAGGGGCCAACCTACGAGCAGTACTTC. This sequence encodes CASRQGQGPTYEQYF. The V call is TRBV2, the J call TRBJ2-7, with 9 bases fitting TRBD1. Germline CDR1 SNHLY, CDR2 FYNNEI. After removal of 6 bases from V and 2 bases from J, the junction contained 8 bases not matched to a gene. CDR3 length: 15 residues.

The chain carries TRBV5-1 and TRBJ1-2; 10 nucleotides agree with TRBD1. Losses at the gene ends were 4 bases for V and 8 bases for J; bases not matched to a gene: 8. The germline gives CDR1 SGHRS, CDR2 YFSETQ. The CDR3 is 14 residues long. For the CDR3, the DNA is TGCGCCAGCAGCGCACCGACAGGGGGCGACGGCTACACCTTC. As protein: CASSAPTGGDGYTF. The full variable domain, rest sourced from reference TRBV5-1 and TRBJ1-2, is KAGVTQTPRYLIKTRGQQVTLSCSPISGHRSVSWYQQTPGQGLQFLFEYFSETQRNKGNFPGRFSGRQFSNSRSEMNVSTLELGDSALYLCASSAPTGGDGYTFGSGTRLTVV.

This clone was found once. The chain has TRBV4-3 and TRBJ1-2; D is ambiguous. The CDR3 totals 16 residues. The V end lost 0 bases, the J end lost 1 base, and 12 bases lay between the germline ends. Germline V gives CDR1 LGHNA, CDR2 YSLEER. CDR3 region: CASSQELRARNYGYTF. The DNA for the CDR3 is TGCGCCAGCAGCCAAGAGTTGAGAGCGCGTAACTATGGCTACACCTTC.

CDR3 in amino acids: CASSPTPRVSGGYEQYF. For the CDR3, the DNA is TGCGCCAGCAGCCCAACACCGAGGGTTAGCGGGGGATACGAGCAGTACTTC. The rearrangement links TRBV5-1 to TRBJ2-7, with TRBD2 matching 9 bases. After removal of 4 bases from V and 4 bases from J, the junction contained 15 bases not matched to a gene. Germline assignment: CDR1 SGHRS and CDR2 YFSETQ. The CDR3 runs 17 residues.

This clone was recorded once. The chain joins TRBV18 to TRBJ2-7, with 9 bases lining up with TRBD2. The CDR3 totals 17 residues. The J segment lost 4 bases and the V segment lost 1 base, leaving 11 bases of the junction unmatched. Germline assignment: CDR1 KGHSH and CDR2 LQKENI. CDR3 loop: CASSPHTSGQGPYEQYF. DNA for the CDR3: TGTGCCAGCTCACCACATACTAGCGGGCAGGGACCTTACGAGCAGTACTTC.